The 3 T cell receptor beta chains presented below share a single source sample, sequenced in a study of blood T cell repertoires in COVID-19. Data came from immunoSEQ multiplex PCR; TCRdb stores just in-frame clones and leaves some out. The sample gives around 100,000 clones, about 87% of which show up once; 15% is in the top ten. The sample comprised peripheral blood. All receptors come from a human donor in a cohort sampled during active COVID-19.

V gene TRBV5-1 combines with J gene TRBJ2-1; 10 nucleotides align to TRBD1. The CDR3 is 15 amino acids. Per the germline V gene, CDR1 is SGHRS and CDR2 is YFSETQ. Trimming took 7 bases from V and 7 from J; bases not matched to a gene: 11. Here the CDR3 reads CASGRDRGFGNEQFF. CDR3 nucleotides: TGCGCCAGCGGGCGGGACAGGGGTTTTGGGAATGAGCAGTTCTTC.

V is TRBV6-6 and J is TRBJ2-1, with 12 bases identical to TRBD2. The V and J ends lost 5 bases and 1 base, in that order; junction bases with no gene match: 6. The CDR3 has 17 residues. Germline CDR1 and CDR2: MNHNY and SVGAGI (reference sequence). The CDR3 reads CASSPRTSGISYNEQFF. The CDR3 DNA is TGTGCCAGCAGTCCTAGGACTAGCGGGATATCCTACAATGAGCAGTTCTTC.

The chain carries TRBV10-3 and TRBJ2-1, with 8 bases aligning to TRBD2. The germline V gene has CDR1 ENHRY and CDR2 SYGVKD. Trimming removed 4 bases from V and 1 base from J; junction bases left unmatched: 12. This CDR3 has 18 amino acids. CDR3 sequence reads: CAISGGLGPGGSYNEQFF. CDR3 DNA: TGTGCCATCAGTGGGGGACTAGGCCCCGGAGGATCCTACAATGAGCAGTTCTTC.